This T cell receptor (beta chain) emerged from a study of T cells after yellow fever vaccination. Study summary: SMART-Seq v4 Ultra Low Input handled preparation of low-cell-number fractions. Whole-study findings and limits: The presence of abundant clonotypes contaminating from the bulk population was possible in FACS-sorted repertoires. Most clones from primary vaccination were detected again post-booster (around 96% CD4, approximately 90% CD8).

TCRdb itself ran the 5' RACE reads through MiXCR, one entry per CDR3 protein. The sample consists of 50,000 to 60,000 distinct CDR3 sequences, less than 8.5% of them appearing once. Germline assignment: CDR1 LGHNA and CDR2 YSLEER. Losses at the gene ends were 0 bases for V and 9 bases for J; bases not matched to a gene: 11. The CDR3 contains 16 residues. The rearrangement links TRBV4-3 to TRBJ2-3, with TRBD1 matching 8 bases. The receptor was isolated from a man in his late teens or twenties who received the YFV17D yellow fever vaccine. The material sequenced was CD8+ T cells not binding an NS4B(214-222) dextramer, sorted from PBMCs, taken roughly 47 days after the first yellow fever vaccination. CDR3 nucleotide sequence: TGCGCCAGCAGCCAAGATGCCGGACAGGGTCTGGGGACGCAGTATTTT. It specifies CASSQDAGQGLGTQYF.